The entry below gives a single T cell receptor beta chain sequence along with its context. One Seattle source followed patients from active infection through their disease course. The data belong to a study of blood T cell repertoires in COVID-19. Study overall: The United States, Italy and Spain were the sources of the acute and convalescent COVID-19 samples. Sources were T cells, B-cell-depleted T cells, or PBMCs; the material itself was cDNA or gDNA.

In the original processing: Reference gene primers were amplified, and this amplification served to estimate nucleated cell counts. Data came from immunoSEQ multiplex PCR; TCRdb stores just in-frame clones and leaves some out. V and J calls and clone size are as listed in that table; D and trimming were resolved from the DNA. Here the sample spans about 370,000 clones, roughly 90% being singletons. CDR1 is SGDLS and CDR2 is YYNGEE in the germline V gene. The CDR3 spans 15 residues. The V and J ends lost 2 bases and 0 bases, in that order; junction bases with no gene match: 4. The sequenced material came from peripheral blood. V gene TRBV9 combines with J gene TRBJ1-2; TRBD1 matches 7 bases. This TCR came from a woman aged 25 to 39 with COVID-19, enrolled during active disease. The CDR3 spells CASSVTTGANYGYTF. The CDR3 bases are TGTGCCAGCAGCGTGACAACAGGGGCTAACTATGGCTACACCTTC.